The sequence of this TCR beta chain was determined in a study of blood T cell repertoires in COVID-19. On the study more broadly: Spain, Italy and the United States supplied samples that represented acute and convalescent COVID-19.

Participants reported their clinical history, and cohort assignment relied on those reports. Per the original methods: It was from reference gene primer amplification that nucleated cell counts were estimated. Sequenced by immunoSEQ multiplex PCR; TCRdb stores in-frame clones only, minus some. V, J and clone size reflect that table, while D and trimming were determined from the DNA. The sample consists of about 200,000 clones, approximately 73% of them appearing once. Trimming took 6 bases from V and 8 from J, leaving 17 bases between them. The length of the CDR3 is 14 residues. Germline V CDR1 and CDR2: MDHEN, SYDVKM.

This receptor was obtained from a woman aged 50 to 60 with acute COVID-19. The sample consisted of PBMCs or T cells enriched from blood (not recorded which). The J gene is TRBJ1-5, the V gene TRBV28; D ambiguous. The chain's CDR3 is CASSTRPISKPQHF. The DNA of the CDR3 is TGTGCCAGCAGCACTAGACCGATATCCAAGCCCCAGCATTTT.